Below, 16 T cell receptor beta chains from the same sample are listed, as sequenced in a study of shared clonotypes between healthy human individuals. Libraries were prepared by immunoSEQ multiplex PCR; TCRdb keeps only in-frame clonotypes and omits some of them. The repertoire holds roughly 2.2 million clones, with more than 85% as singletons. Sequences were obtained from naive CD4+ T cells from PBMCs. The subset denotes: CD45RA+ positively selected. The receptors shown here come from a man between 18 and 29 years old in good health. Some clones in this sample may be carry-over from other donors' samples.

In DNA form, the CDR3 reads TGTGCCAGCAGTTCCCAAAGGACACCCGCAAAGAGGTTGCAACTGTTTTTT. Its translation is CASSSQRTPAKRLQLFF. The rearrangement links TRBV28 to TRBJ1-4; a weak D match, TRBD1 (5 bases). Trimming took off 4 bases at V and 12 bases at J, with 27 bases between the two ends. In germline, CDR1 is MDHEN, CDR2 SYDVKM. The length of the CDR3 is 17 residues.

This clone was seen once. The chain couples TRBV28 to TRBJ1-4, with a possible D match to TRBD1 (6 bases). Germline V gives CDR1 MDHEN, CDR2 SYDVKM. CDR3 length: 16 amino acids. Trimming stripped 2 bases from V and 2 bases from J, with 12 bases between. The CDR3 bases are TGTGCCAGCAGTTTAACTCCCAGGGGTACTAATGAAAAACTGTTTTTT. This codes for CASSLTPRGTNEKLFF.

The rearrangement uses TRBV7-9 and TRBJ1-3, with D unclear. This CDR3 region has 16 residues. Trimming stripped 5 bases from V and 0 bases from J, with 14 bases between. CDR1 SEHNR and CDR2 FQNEAQ come from the germline V gene (reference sequence). The CDR3 DNA is TGTGCCAGCAGCGTATGGATTGCGTCCTCTGGAAACACCATATATTTT. This codes for CASSVWIASSGNTIYF.

This clone appeared once. This rearrangement joins TRBV5-4 to TRBJ2-1, with 13 bases matching TRBD2. J lost 4 bases, V lost 6 bases, and 7 bases had no gene match. CDR1 and CDR2 from the germline V gene are SGHNT and YYREEE (reference sequence). CDR3 length: 16 amino acids. Written as DNA, the CDR3 is TGTGCCAGCAACCAAGGGGGACTAGCGGGATACAATGAGCAGTTCTTC. Its protein is CASNQGGLAGYNEQFF.

This chain links TRBV7-9 with TRBJ1-1, with D unclear. The CDR3 is 15 residues long. V was shortened by 0 bases and J by 1 base, with 9 bases between the two germline ends. Germline assignment: CDR1 SEHNR and CDR2 FQNEAQ (reference sequence). Written as DNA, the CDR3 is TGTGCCAGCAGCTTAGCGCACACGACGAACACTGAAGCTTTCTTT. Protein product: CASSLAHTTNTEAFF.

The rearrangement links TRBV28 to TRBJ1-5; 7 bases match TRBD1. Trimming removed 5 bases from V and 0 bases from J; junction bases left unmatched: 7. Germline CDR1 reads MDHEN; CDR2 reads SYDVKM. CDR3 length equals 16 residues. The CDR3 nucleotides read TGTGCCAGCAGTGCCCGGACAGGATATAGCAATCAGCCCCAGCATTTT. Amino acid sequence: CASSARTGYSNQPQHF.

This rearrangement joins TRBV29-1 to TRBJ2-7, with 7 bases matching TRBD2. The CDR3 extends over 15 amino acids. V shed 3 bases and J 2 bases; nucleotides not matched to a gene: 10. CDR1 and CDR2 (germline): SQVTM, ANQGSEA. The CDR3, as DNA: TGCAGCGTTGAGAGGTTGGCGGGACTAACCTACGAGCAGTACTTC. Protein product: CSVERLAGLTYEQYF.

V gene TRBV9 combines with J gene TRBJ1-2; D unclear. The CDR3 contains 15 residues. The germline V gene encodes CDR1 SGDLS and CDR2 YYNGEE. The V and J ends lost 0 bases and 0 bases respectively, with 9 bases between them. The CDR3 is CASSVDSLANYGYTF. The CDR3 DNA sequence: TGTGCCAGCAGCGTAGATTCTTTAGCTAACTATGGCTACACCTTC.

This clone was recorded a few times. This sample also contains other DNA sequences that code for the same CDR3. The rearrangement joins TRBV28 to TRBJ1-2; D is unclear. Trimming stripped 5 bases from V and 2 bases from J, with 6 bases between. Germline V lookup: CDR1 MDHEN, CDR2 SYDVKM. The CDR3 loop spans 12 amino acids. The CDR3 DNA reads TGTGCCAGCAGTCTATTGAACTATGGCTACACCTTC. It is translated as CASSLLNYGYTF.

V is TRBV15 and J is TRBJ2-1; 10 bases align to TRBD2. Germline-derived CDR1 and CDR2 are LNHNV and YYDKDF (reference sequence). The J segment lost 6 bases and the V segment lost 0 bases, leaving 8 bases of the junction unmatched. There are 17 residues in the CDR3. The CDR3 here is CATSRDGSGRASNEQFF. As DNA, the CDR3 is TGTGCCACCAGCAGAGATGGGAGCGGGAGGGCCTCCAATGAGCAGTTCTTC. The variable domain in full, completed from reference TRBV15 and TRBJ2-1, reads DAMVIQNPRYQVTQFGKPVTLSCSQTLNHNVMYWYQQKSSQAPKLLFHYYDKDFNNEADTPDNFQSRRPNTSFCFLDIRSPGLGDTAMYLCATSRDGSGRASNEQFFGPGTRLTVL.

This chain joins TRBV19 and TRBJ2-7; 7 bases are shared with TRBD1. The CDR3 is 14 residues long. Germline CDR1 and CDR2: LNHDA and SQIVND (reference sequence). Trimming removed 6 bases from V and 2 bases from J; junction bases left unmatched: 7. The CDR3 protein is CASRPTGIPYEQYF. The CDR3 nucleotides read TGTGCCAGTAGACCGACAGGGATCCCCTACGAGCAGTACTTC.

Concerning this clone: Additional DNA sequences in this sample encode the identical CDR3. The V and J genes are TRBV28 and TRBJ2-2, with D hard to call. V dropped 5 bases and J dropped 0 bases, with 4 bases sitting between them. The CDR3 is 13 amino acids. Germline V lookup: CDR1 MDHEN, CDR2 SYDVKM. Here the CDR3 reads CASSTPNTGELFF. The CDR3 DNA reads TGTGCCAGCAGTACCCCGAACACCGGGGAGCTGTTTTTT.

This clone was observed many times. The gene calls are TRBV2 and TRBJ1-2; the match to TRBD1 covers 8 bases. V dropped 3 bases and J dropped 7; count of bases not matched to a gene: 4. The CDR3 totals 13 residues. The germline V gene encodes CDR1 SNHLY and CDR2 FYNNEI. The DNA of the CDR3 is TGTGCCAGCAGTGAGTCAGGGGGCCGTGGCTACACCTTC. Amino acids: CASSESGGRGYTF.

The rearrangement joins TRBV9 to TRBJ2-1; D gene unclear. This CDR3 contains 14 residues. Germline V CDR1 and CDR2: SGDLS, YYNGEE. V shed 0 bases and J shed 9 bases, with 13 bases lying between them. CDR3 DNA sequence: TGTGCCAGCAGCGTAGGTCCAGCATATACTGAGCAGTTCTTC. Its translation: CASSVGPAYTEQFF.

The sample holds one count of this clone. V is TRBV29-1 and J is TRBJ2-1; perhaps D is TRBD1 or TRBD2 (5 bases each). The CDR3 totals 13 residues. V shed 1 base and J shed 12 bases, with 16 bases lying between them. CDR1 and CDR2 from the germline V gene are SQVTM and ANQGSEA. The CDR3 spells CSVEASLSGGQFF. As DNA, the CDR3 is TGCAGCGTTGAAGCCTCCCTCTCTGGGGGGCAGTTCTTC.

V gene TRBV5-4 combines with J gene TRBJ2-3; 9 bases fit TRBD2. This CDR3 comprises 16 residues. After removal of 4 bases from V and 2 bases from J, the junction contained 8 bases not matched to a gene. Germline V gene sequence: CDR1 SGHNT, CDR2 YYREEE (reference sequence). DNA for the CDR3: TGTGCCAGCAGCACCCGACTAGCGGCCAACACAGATACGCAGTATTTT. Amino acid sequence: CASSTRLAANTDTQYF.